One sample yielded the 26 T cell receptor beta chains listed below, sequenced in a study of regulatory T cells in long-lasting Graves disease. The time point denotes: newly diagnosed GD, antithyroid drugs for less than 3 months. TCR sequences were obtained from RNA taken from PBMCs. Construction of the TCR beta libraries employed iRepertoire HTBI primers in conjunction with Arm-PCR of CDR3 regions. One entry per CDR3 protein results from TCRdb running MiXCR on the multiplex PCR reads. This sample has a few hundred thousand distinct CDR3 sequences, with less than 20% found just once. These same data were also listed under a study on T cells in Graves' hyperthyroidism and ophthalmopathy.

Material: peripheral blood mononuclear cells (PBMCs), obtained at new diagnosis, from a patient treated with antithyroid drugs. The receptors originated from a woman under 30 with Graves disease.

This clonotype was counted a few times. The chain recombines TRBV6-1 with TRBJ2-5; 9 bases map to TRBD1. Germline trimming cut 8 bases from V and 0 bases from J; bases unmatched to any gene: 4. There are 14 residues in the CDR3. Germline V lookup: CDR1 MNHNS, CDR2 SASEGT. This CDR3 reads CASRDRANQETQYF. DNA for the CDR3: TGTGCCAGCCGGGACAGGGCCAACCAAGAGACCCAGTACTTC.

This clonotype was seen a few times. V gene TRBV6-2 or TRBV6-3 combines with J gene TRBJ1-5; 12 nucleotides line up with TRBD1. Trimming cost V 4 bases and J 0 bases; bases outside gene matches: 4. The CDR3 contains 17 residues. CDR1 is MNHEY, CDR2 SVGEGT, per germline. CDR3: CASSSGQGAVSNQPQHF. The CDR3 coding sequence is TGTGCCAGCAGTTCGGGACAGGGGGCAGTTAGCAATCAGCCCCAGCATTTT.

The chain recombines TRBV20-1 with TRBJ1-5, with TRBD1 as a possible D gene (5 bases). Trimming left V 6 bases short and J 0 bases short, with 12 bases between. CDR1 DFQATT and CDR2 SNEGSKA come from the germline V gene (reference sequence). The CDR3 loop spans 14 amino acids. The CDR3 loop reads CSAMDTHSNQPQHF. For the CDR3, the DNA is TGCAGTGCCATGGACACGCATAGCAATCAGCCCCAGCATTTT.

The sample holds a few counts of this clonotype. The junction shows a germline mismatch at one end, possibly a read error. The V and J genes are TRBV14 and TRBJ2-3, with TRBD2 identical over 9 bases. This CDR3 contains 11 residues. CDR1 is SGHDN, CDR2 FVKESK, per germline. The CDR3 DNA follows: TGTGCCCGCAGCAAGGGACTAGCCGAATTTTTT. It specifies CARSKGLAEFF. Full variable domain (rest looked up from reference TRBV14 and TRBJ2-3): EAGVTQFPSHSVIEKGQTVTLRCDPISGHDNLYWYRRVMGKEIKFLLHFVKESKQDESGMPNNRFLAERTGGTYSTLKVQPAELEDSGVYFCARSKGLAEFFGPGTRLTVL.

The chain joins TRBV5-6 to TRBJ2-3; D may be TRBD2 (10 bases). V shed 0 bases and J shed 4 bases, with 24 bases lying between them. The length of the CDR3 is 19 residues. Germline CDR1 SGHDT, CDR2 YYEEEE. The DNA for the CDR3 is TGTGCCAGCAGCTTGGAAGGACAGGGGTTCCTAGCGGGAGCAGATACGCAGTATTTT. Translated, it gives CASSLEGQGFLAGADTQYF.

In its sample, this clonotype was seen many times. The chain recombines TRBV7-3 with TRBJ2-1; 10 bases match TRBD2. CDR1 is SGHTA, CDR2 FQGTGA, per germline. V was clipped by 4 bases and J by 5 bases; unmatched bases: 5. The CDR3 is 15 amino acids. CDR3 loop: CASSSRTSGHNEQFF. For the CDR3, the DNA is TGTGCCAGCAGCTCGAGGACTAGCGGACACAATGAGCAGTTCTTC. Combining the CDR3 with reference TRBV7-3 and TRBJ2-1 gives the whole variable domain GAGVSQTPSNKVTEKGKYVELRCDPISGHTALYWYRQSLGQGPEFLIYFQGTGAADDSGLPNDRFFAVRPEGSVSTLKIQRTERGDSAVYLCASSSRTSGHNEQFFGPGTRLTVL.

In regard to this clonotype: A read error likely explains this, since a far larger clone differs by one base. Here the CDR3 DNA reads TGTGCCAGCAGCCGGGACAGCCCCCAAGAGACCCAGTACTTC. Its protein product is CASSRDSPQETQYF. The chain uses TRBV7-9 and TRBJ2-1; 7 nucleotides agree with TRBD1. The last part of the DNA fits TRBJ2-5 better; the J call may be wrong. The CDR3 contains 14 residues. CDR1 and CDR2 from the germline V gene are SEHNR and FQNEAQ (reference sequence).

This clonotype showed up many times. V usage is TRBV7-9 and J usage is TRBJ2-3; 7 bases align to TRBD1. J was trimmed by 0 bases and V by 5 bases; bases with no gene match: 8. This CDR3 comprises 16 residues. CDR1 is SEHNR and CDR2 is FQNEAQ in the germline V gene (reference sequence). CDR3 residues: CASSPHGTASTDTQYF. The CDR3 region has the DNA TGTGCCAGCAGCCCCCACGGGACAGCGAGCACAGATACGCAGTATTTT.

The sample holds many counts of this clonotype. The gene calls are TRBV7-2 and TRBJ1-2; D is possibly TRBD1 (6 bases). The length of the CDR3 is 14 residues. CDR1 and CDR2 (germline): SGHTA, FQGNSA. Trimming removed 5 bases at V and 1 base at J, with 11 bases between. CDR3 sequence (DNA): TGTGCCAGCAGCCCCCGGACAGTTAACTATGGCTACACCTTC. Amino acids: CASSPRTVNYGYTF.

This clonotype was seen repeatedly, ten times or more. This chain links TRBV28 with TRBJ2-3, with TRBD1 identical over 7 bases. This CDR3 contains 14 residues. Germline-derived CDR1 and CDR2 are MDHEN and SYDVKM. The J segment lost 5 bases and the V segment lost 2 bases, leaving 4 bases of the junction unmatched. The CDR3 coding sequence is TGTGCCAGCAGTTTAAAGGGGGCTGTAGATACGCAGTATTTT. Translated, it gives CASSLKGAVDTQYF.

Points on this clonotype: This may stem from a read error, because a much larger clone lies one nucleotide away. The rearrangement uses TRBV29-1 and TRBJ2-1; perhaps TRBD2 as D (5 bases). Germline values: CDR1 SQVTM, CDR2 ANQGSEA. The length of the CDR3 is 13 residues. CDR3 sequence: CSVEAGSHNEQFF. CDR3 nucleotide sequence: TGCAGCGTTGAGGCGGGCTCCCACAATGAGCAGTTCTTC.

This clonotype was detected ten times or more. The V gene is TRBV20-1, the J gene TRBJ2-3, with 8 nucleotides matching TRBD1. CDR3 size: 15 residues. Germline V gives CDR1 DFQATT, CDR2 SNEGSKA (reference sequence). V lost 3 bases, J lost 0 bases, and 5 bases stayed unmatched. CDR3: CSASPRTGSTDTQYF. The DNA of the CDR3 is TGCAGTGCTAGCCCCCGGACAGGGAGCACAGATACGCAGTATTTT.

This clonotype was seen ten or more times. The chain joins TRBV24-1 to TRBJ2-7; TRBD2 is a possible D gene (6 bases). V was pared by 12 bases and J by 0 bases, with 14 bases between. In germline, CDR1 is KGHDR, CDR2 SFDVKD. This CDR3 spans 13 amino acids. The CDR3 spells CAVSDGSSYEQYF. The CDR3 DNA follows: TGTGCCGTTAGTGACGGGAGCTCCTACGAGCAGTACTTC.

This clonotype was found a few times. This sequence joins TRBV9 and TRBJ2-2, with a tentative D call TRBD1 (5 bases). CDR1 is SGDLS and CDR2 is YYNGEE in the germline V gene. Trimming stripped 4 bases from V and 5 bases from J, with 18 bases between. This CDR3 is built from 16 residues. CDR3 in DNA: TGTGCCAGCAGCCCCCAGACAGACGTGAAAACCGGGGAGCTGTTTTTT. Translating gives CASSPQTDVKTGELFF.

This clonotype has ten or more counts. The rearrangement uses TRBV11-3 and TRBJ1-1; weak D call: TRBD1 (5 bases). Trimming removed 1 base at V and 3 bases at J, with 18 bases between. Germline assignment: CDR1 SGHNT and CDR2 YENEEA. The CDR3 is made up of 17 amino acids. DNA of the CDR3: TGTGCCAGCAGCTTAGTAGGGGTTAGTATCTTGGACACTGAAGCTTTCTTT. Protein product: CASSLVGVSILDTEAFF.

The table lists this clonotype with many counts. This chain connects TRBV28 to TRBJ2-5; tentative D call: TRBD2 (7 bases). The CDR3 loop spans 16 amino acids. Germline CDR1 is MDHEN and CDR2 is SYDVKM. V was pared by 10 bases and J by 7 bases, with 28 bases between. CDR3 amino acids: CATHRSGGARLGTQYF. CDR3 coding DNA: TGTGCCACACATAGAAGTGGGGGGGCCCGCCTAGGGACCCAGTACTTC.

The gene calls are TRBV28 and TRBJ2-1; D unresolved. The V gene's germline CDR1 is MDHEN and CDR2 SYDVKM. Trimming cost V 3 bases and J 7 bases, with 10 bases left between them. This CDR3 comprises 13 residues. CDR3 DNA: TGTGCCAGCAGTTTGTTGGCCCCAAATGAGCAGTTCTTC. It is translated as CASSLLAPNEQFF.

This clonotype was picked up many times. This rearrangement joins TRBV6-1 to TRBJ1-5; D is undetermined. Germline CDR1 and CDR2: MNHNS and SASEGT. V lost 1 base and J lost 3, with 7 bases in between. The length of the CDR3 is 14 residues. The CDR3 sequence: CASSEGRHNQPQHF. CDR3 nucleotides: TGTGCCAGCAGTGAAGGACGGCACAATCAGCCCCAGCATTTT.

This clonotype occurred many times. This sequence joins TRBV12-3 or TRBV12-4 and TRBJ2-3; 12 bases are a match to TRBD2. This CDR3 is 16 amino acids long. V shed 6 bases, J shed 1 base, and the junction held 5 bases outside the gene matches. CDR3 residues: CASRLAGGLGTDTQYF. The CDR3 bases are TGTGCCAGCAGGCTAGCGGGAGGGCTCGGCACAGATACGCAGTATTTT.

This clonotype was seen more than once but under ten times. The genes are TRBV6-2 or TRBV6-3 and TRBJ2-7; D is ambiguous. Trimming left V 6 bases short and J 3 bases short, with 12 bases between. The CDR3 spans 13 residues. CDR1 and CDR2 from the germline V gene are MNHEY and SVGEGT. The CDR3 DNA follows: TGTGCCAGCAGCCAACAGACTTTCTACGAGCAGTACTTC. As protein: CASSQQTFYEQYF.

The chain joins TRBV4-1 to TRBJ2-7; D uncertain. The V gene's germline CDR1 is MGHRA and CDR2 YSYEKL. CDR3 length: 17 amino acids. The germline V and J ends were trimmed by 1 base and 7 bases, with 23 bases remaining between them. The CDR3 DNA reads as TGCGCCAGCAGCCAAGCATGGGGATTAGCCCAAGACAATGAGCAGTACTTC. This gives the protein CASSQAWGLAQDNEQYF.

The table lists this clonotype with many counts. The gene calls are TRBV18 and TRBJ1-3; perhaps TRBD1 as D (5 bases). Deletions cut 3 bases from V and 0 bases from J, with 12 bases between. Germline CDR1 KGHSH, CDR2 LQKENI. This CDR3 has 16 amino acids. CDR3 loop: CASSPSGPNSGNTIYF. CDR3 DNA: TGTGCCAGCTCACCCTCGGGACCAAACTCTGGAAACACCATATATTTT.

As concerns this clonotype: Being one base from a much bigger clone, this may be a read error. The chain links TRBV12-3 or TRBV12-4 to TRBJ2-1; a weak D match, TRBD1 (7 bases). CDR3 length: 20 amino acids. Trimming stripped 0 bases from V and 10 bases from J, with 31 bases between. The CDR3 DNA sequence: TGTGCCAGCAGTTTAGCGCTTGGCAGGGGGGTAGAAACTAGGACCGCCGAGCAGTTCTTC. Protein sequence: CASSLALGRGVETRTAEQFF.

V and J are TRBV27 and TRBJ2-1; TRBD1 matches 12 bases. The germline V gene has CDR1 MNHEY and CDR2 SMNVEV (reference sequence). CDR3 length: 16 amino acids. V shed 6 bases, J shed 4 bases, and the junction held 7 bases outside the gene matches. CDR3 coding DNA: TGTGCCAGCAGGGGACAGGGGGCCGACAATTACAATGAGCAGTTCTTC. This encodes CASRGQGADNYNEQFF.

This clonotype was picked up many times. V is TRBV28 and J is TRBJ2-3; D possibly uses TRBD1 or TRBD2 (5 bases each). The CDR3 runs to 16 residues. Germline V gene data show CDR1 as MDHEN and CDR2 as SYDVKM. V was pared by 3 bases and J by 2 bases, with 15 bases between. CDR3 sequence reads: CASSFGTTRTTDTQYF. The CDR3 DNA is TGTGCCAGCAGTTTCGGGACGACTCGGACCACAGATACGCAGTATTTT.

This clonotype has more than one count but fewer than ten. The gene calls are TRBV5-4 and TRBJ2-2, with a tentative D call TRBD2 (5 bases). Germline V gene sequence: CDR1 SGHNT, CDR2 YYREEE (reference sequence). Between the trimmed V and J ends, which lost 4 bases and 8 bases, there was a span of 18 bases. The CDR3 length is 15 residues. CDR3 sequence: CASSPPGSRLGELFF. CDR3 in DNA: TGTGCCAGCAGCCCTCCGGGATCAAGGTTGGGGGAGCTGTTTTTT.